This TCR beta chain appears in the sequencing data of a study of blood T cell repertoires in COVID-19. The V gene's germline CDR1 is MGHDK and CDR2 SYGVNS. V was trimmed by 4 bases and J by 6 bases, leaving 16 bases between them. The CDR3 is 15 amino acids. The table came from immunoSEQ multiplex PCR; TCRdb's copy has only in-frame clones and leaves some out. The sample has some 74,000 clones, more than 65% seen once. The source material was peripheral blood. The chain uses TRBV25-1 and TRBJ2-1; D uncertain. The TCR originated in a woman in her forties or fifties with acute or convalescent COVID-19. The CDR3 spells CASSGLEYGVNEQFF. The CDR3 bases are TGTGCCAGCAGTGGGCTAGAATACGGAGTCAATGAGCAGTTCTTC.